Shown below are 27 T cell receptor beta chains from a single sample sequenced in a study of CD8 T cells in ankylosing spondylitis. Regarding the study as a whole: The study identified a TCR beta motif of several highly homologous variants that appeared characteristic of ankylosing spondylitis blood.

No antigens are known for them. TCRdb analysed the 5' RACE reads with MiXCR anew, one entry per CDR3 protein. Among under 450,000 distinct CDR3 sequences, approximately 17% were seen once, and the ten largest hold about 0.94%. Sequenced sample: blood, either unsorted or a sorted T cell fraction (not recorded which). Receptor source: a male donor with ankylosing spondylitis.

Only one count was recorded for this clonotype. The chain has TRBV2 and TRBJ1-5, with TRBD1 identical over 7 bases. Germline CDR1 SNHLY, CDR2 FYNNEI. V lost 6 bases and J lost 5; bases outside the gene matches: 4. The CDR3 loop spans 13 amino acids. CDR3 nucleotides: TGTGCCAGCAGCAACAGGGGCGATCAGCCCCAGCATTTT. Protein: CASSNRGDQPQHF.

The chain employs TRBV12-3 or TRBV12-4 and TRBJ1-2, with TRBD1 matching over 10 bases. With 6 bases clipped from V and 6 bases from J, the junction kept 10 bases outside the gene matches. This CDR3 region has 15 residues. This CDR3 reads CASSSDRGRFHGYTF. The CDR3 coding sequence is TGTGCCAGCAGCTCTGACAGGGGGCGATTCCATGGCTACACCTTC.

This clonotype was detected a few times. This rearrangement joins TRBV18 to TRBJ2-1; D is unclear. V lost 1 base, J lost 0 bases, and 7 bases lay in between. This CDR3 region has 15 residues. The germline CDR1 and CDR2 sequences are KGHSH and LQKENI. This CDR3 is CASSPRIGSYNEQFF. In nucleotides, the CDR3 is TGTGCCAGCTCACCACGCATTGGCTCCTACAATGAGCAGTTCTTC.

This clonotype was counted between two and nine times. V and J are TRBV12-3 or TRBV12-4 and TRBJ2-3; D uncertain. V was cut by 7 bases and J by 2 bases, with 13 bases left in between. The CDR3 has 14 residues. CDR3 loop: CASTPTWDTDTQYF. The CDR3 nucleotides are TGTGCCAGCACCCCAACATGGGACACAGATACGCAGTATTTT.

Only a few counts were recorded for this clonotype. The chain combines TRBV20-1 with TRBJ1-5, with D uncertain. Germline CDR1 reads DFQATT; CDR2 reads SNEGSKA (reference sequence). V lost 0 bases and J lost 3, with 9 bases in between. CDR3 length equals 14 residues. CDR3 nucleotide sequence: TGCAGTGCTAGAGATGCAAAGATCAATCAGCCCCAGCATTTT. This codes for CSARDAKINQPQHF.

The V and J genes are TRBV5-5 and TRBJ1-5, with D maybe TRBD1 (6 bases). This CDR3 comprises 16 residues. Between the trimmed V and J ends, which lost 2 bases and 0 bases, there was a span of 12 bases. Germline V gives CDR1 SGHKS, CDR2 YYEKEE (reference sequence). CDR3 coding DNA: TGTGCCAGCAGCTTCGGGGGCCCCTATAGCAATCAGCCCCAGCATTTT. Protein: CASSFGGPYSNQPQHF.

Ten or more counts support this clonotype. The V and J genes are TRBV5-1 and TRBJ2-5, with a tentative D call TRBD1 (6 bases). CDR1 and CDR2 (germline): SGHRS, YFSETQ. CDR3 size: 14 residues. Between the trimmed V and J ends, which lost 5 bases and 4 bases, there was a span of 15 bases. CDR3 sequence: CASRAGVVVETQYF. Written as DNA, the CDR3 is TGCGCCAGCAGAGCAGGGGTTGTGGTAGAGACCCAGTACTTC.

This clonotype was counted only a few times. The rearrangement joins TRBV18 to TRBJ1-2, with D unclear. From germline, CDR1 is KGHSH and CDR2 LQKENI. V shed 5 bases and J shed 8 bases, with 15 bases lying between them. CDR3 length: 13 residues. The CDR3 reads CASSDDKFHGYTF. DNA of the CDR3: TGTGCCAGCTCAGACGACAAGTTCCACGGCTACACCTTC.

V and J are TRBV11-2 and TRBJ2-7, with 7 bases identical to TRBD1. Germline CDR1 and CDR2: SGHAT and FQNNGV. The ends lost 3 bases at V and 4 bases at J; junction bases unmatched: 12. The CDR3 has 16 amino acids. The CDR3 coding sequence is TGTGCCAGCAGCTTTACCTGGGACAGTACCTCATACGAGCAGTACTTC. Translation gives CASSFTWDSTSYEQYF.

This chain uses TRBV5-4 with TRBJ2-2; D not resolved. The CDR3 totals 14 residues. CDR1 SGHNT and CDR2 YYREEE come from the germline V gene (reference sequence). Trimming removed 0 bases from V and 5 bases from J, with 8 bases in between. CDR3 nucleotides: TGTGCCAGCAGCTTGGATGAGCCAACCGGGGAGCTGTTTTTT. Amino acid sequence: CASSLDEPTGELFF.

This clonotype was seen a few times. The chain is built from TRBV27 and TRBJ2-2; 8 bases are a match to TRBD2. With V trimmed by 3 bases and J by 0 bases, 9 bases remained unmatched. CDR3 size: 18 residues. CDR1 MNHEY and CDR2 SMNVEV come from the germline V gene (reference sequence). The DNA of the CDR3 is TGTGCCAGCAGTTTTCGGCTAGCGGGCCATTCGAACACCGGGGAGCTGTTTTTT. Translation: CASSFRLAGHSNTGELFF.

The chain carries TRBV28 and TRBJ1-4; 9 nucleotides agree with TRBD1. Germline CDR1 MDHEN, CDR2 SYDVKM. The junction had 6 bases not matched to a gene; V was cut back by 6 bases and J by 4 bases. The CDR3 sequence is 15 residues long. CDR3 region: CASRVRDRDNEKLFF. The DNA of the CDR3 is TGTGCCAGCAGGGTCCGGGACAGGGATAATGAAAAACTGTTTTTT.

This clonotype showed up just a few times. The chain uses TRBV3-1 and TRBJ1-4; D call uncertain. Between the trimmed V and J ends, which lost 2 bases and 7 bases, there was a span of 11 bases. Germline CDR1 LGHDT, CDR2 YNNKEL (reference sequence). This CDR3 spans 14 amino acids. CDR3 in DNA: TGTGCCAGCAGCCAACAAGCGGTCCTTGAAAAACTGTTTTTT. Translating gives CASSQQAVLEKLFF.

The table lists this clonotype with many counts. This chain joins TRBV12-3 or TRBV12-4 and TRBJ2-2; either TRBD1 or TRBD2 may supply D (6 bases each). V gave up 8 bases and J gave up 4 bases, with 14 bases separating them. The CDR3 runs 14 residues. The chain's CDR3 is CASQTGASTGELFF. The CDR3 nucleotides are TGTGCCAGCCAAACGGGGGCTTCCACCGGGGAGCTGTTTTTT.

The chain couples TRBV20-1 to TRBJ1-1, with D tentatively TRBD1 (5 bases). Germline CDR1 is DFQATT and CDR2 is SNEGSKA (reference sequence). V was clipped by 1 base and J by 7 bases, with 13 bases between them. This CDR3 contains 13 residues. The CDR3 protein is CSARVITGHEAFF. CDR3 in DNA: TGCAGTGCTAGAGTAATCACAGGCCATGAAGCTTTCTTT.

This clonotype was observed many times. The chain links TRBV12-3 or TRBV12-4 to TRBJ1-1, with 9 bases fitting TRBD1. This CDR3 has 14 amino acids. Trimming took 6 bases from V and 3 from J; bases not matched to a gene: 5. Here the CDR3 reads CASRTDRGYTEAFF. CDR3 in DNA: TGTGCCAGCAGGACGGACAGGGGTTACACTGAAGCTTTCTTT.

This clonotype was detected a few times. This chain connects TRBV7-8 to TRBJ2-1; 11 bases match TRBD2. The CDR3 length is 19 residues. With 4 bases clipped from V and 7 bases from J, the junction kept 18 bases outside the gene matches. CDR1 SGHVS and CDR2 FQNEAQ come from the germline V gene. In DNA form, the CDR3 reads TGTGCCAGCAGCTACGCCGGGACTAGCGGTTTGCGCTTAGGGAATGAGCAGTTCTTC. Translation: CASSYAGTSGLRLGNEQFF.

The chain uses TRBV28 and TRBJ2-6; 8 bases match TRBD1. Germline-derived CDR1 and CDR2 are MDHEN and SYDVKM. This CDR3 has 19 amino acids. V lost 6 bases, J lost 0 bases, and 13 bases stayed unmatched. The CDR3 region is CASSIKGTGPSSGANVLTF. The CDR3 DNA is TGTGCCAGCAGCATCAAAGGGACAGGACCTTCCTCTGGGGCCAACGTCCTGACTTTC.

This clonotype was recorded a few times. V gene TRBV12-5 combines with J gene TRBJ2-3; the D is unclear. This CDR3 comprises 15 residues. Germline V gene lookup returns CDR1 LGHNT and CDR2 FRNRAP. V was cut by 1 base and J by 2 bases, with 10 bases left in between. CDR3 protein: CASGLGYGSTDTQYF. The CDR3 nucleotides read TGTGCTAGTGGTTTGGGGTATGGCTCCACAGATACGCAGTATTTT.

The chain combines TRBV3-1 with TRBJ2-2; D is possibly TRBD1 or TRBD2 (6 bases each). Trimming removed 4 bases from V and 6 bases from J, with 15 bases in between. CDR1 is LGHDT and CDR2 is YNNKEL in the germline V gene (reference sequence). This CDR3 comprises 15 residues. CDR3 in DNA: TGTGCCAGCAGCCTACCGGGGGCCCAGGCCGGGGAGCTGTTTTTT. It yields the protein CASSLPGAQAGELFF.

Only a few counts were recorded for this clonotype. The gene calls are TRBV4-1 and TRBJ1-1; D unresolved. Germline CDR1 MGHRA, CDR2 YSYEKL. With 6 bases removed from V and 1 base from J, the gap between germline ends came to 21 bases. This CDR3 region has 17 residues. CDR3 sequence: CASSLIPSPGPNTEAFF. Here the CDR3 DNA reads TGCGCCAGCAGTCTCATCCCGTCCCCCGGCCCGAACACTGAAGCTTTCTTT.

This clonotype was seen at least ten times. The V gene is TRBV20-1, the J gene TRBJ2-5; D not certain. V shed 1 base and J shed 0 bases, with 12 bases lying between them. The CDR3 is 15 residues long. The germline V gene has CDR1 DFQATT and CDR2 SNEGSKA (reference sequence). The CDR3 coding sequence is TGCAGTGCTAGAGGGTCGGTCCCTGACCAAGAGACCCAGTACTTC. This codes for CSARGSVPDQETQYF.

The gene calls are TRBV5-5 and TRBJ1-5; possible D gene TRBD1, 6 bases. CDR3 length equals 14 residues. Germline-derived CDR1 and CDR2 are SGHKS and YYEKEE (reference sequence). V gave up 4 bases and J gave up 7 bases, with 15 bases separating them. In nucleotides, the CDR3 is TGTGCCAGCAGCCCCATCGGGGGCCGGCAGCCCCAGCATTTT. It specifies CASSPIGGRQPQHF.

The V call is TRBV2, the J call TRBJ2-4; D is undetermined. Germline V gene sequence: CDR1 SNHLY, CDR2 FYNNEI. Trimming took 8 bases from V and 1 from J, leaving 9 bases between them. CDR3 length: 13 residues. The CDR3 nucleotides read TGTGCCAGCCTTAGTTTGGCCAAAAACATTCAGTACTTC. This codes for CASLSLAKNIQYF.

There are a few counts of this clonotype. The chain employs TRBV29-1 and TRBJ2-2, with TRBD1 matching over 9 bases. The CDR3 runs to 13 residues. CDR1 and CDR2 from the germline V gene are SQVTM and ANQGSEA. The V segment lost 7 bases and the J segment 5 bases; nucleotides outside the gene matches: 5. The CDR3 is CSGTTGGTGELFF. The CDR3 nucleotides are TGCAGCGGGACGACAGGGGGGACCGGGGAGCTGTTTTTT.

This clonotype was found many times. The CDR3 is CASSLSRSSGRSEQFF. CDR3 sequence (DNA): TGTGCCAGCAGCTTAAGTCGCTCTAGCGGGAGGAGTGAGCAGTTCTTC. This chain joins TRBV7-2 and TRBJ2-1; the match to TRBD2 covers 11 bases. Germline V CDR1 and CDR2: SGHTA, FQGNSA. CDR3 length: 16 amino acids. Trimming cost V 2 bases and J 9 bases; bases outside gene matches: 9.

This clonotype was detected a few times. The V and J genes are TRBV11-3 and TRBJ2-5; the D gene could be TRBD1 or TRBD2 (5 bases each). The CDR3 is 16 residues long. Germline values: CDR1 SGHNT, CDR2 YENEEA. V was cut by 1 base and J by 5 bases, with 17 bases left in between. CDR3 nucleotide sequence: TGTGCCAGCAGCTTAGGCCTGAGGGGACGAGAGGAGACCCAGTACTTC. Translated: CASSLGLRGREETQYF. The full variable domain, with the rest looked up from reference TRBV11-3 and TRBJ2-5, is EAGVVQSPRYKIIEKKQPVAFWCNPISGHNTLYWYLQNLGQGPELLIRYENEEAVDDSQLPKDRFSAERLKGVDSTLKIQPAELGDSAVYLCASSLGLRGREETQYFGPGTRLLVL.